The T cell receptor beta chain described here comes from a study of shared clonotypes between healthy human individuals. Findings of the study overall: Among non-shared clonotypes, generation probabilities were lower than among those shared by all four donors.

Comments on this clone: What it recognizes is unknown.

Each PCR replicate from the sorted subsets contained 150 to 250 ng DNA, which is some 30,000 T cell genomes. Using immunoSEQ multiplex PCR, the repertoire was profiled, and TCRdb retains in-frame clones only, with some absent. The data show about 2.1 million clones, 93% seen once. This CDR3 comprises 13 residues. Selected positively for CCR7 and CD45RO-negative, naive CD8 cells excluded terminally differentiated effector memory CD45RA+ cells. The sample comprised naive CD8+ T cells from PBMCs. The TCR originated in a man aged 18 to 29 in good health. Some clones in this sample may be carry-over from other donors' samples. This chain connects TRBV12-2 to TRBJ2-7; the D call of TRBD1 is as the table states it, not checked on the DNA. TRBV12-2 is a pseudogene locus. CDR3 region: CASRLGSRDEQYF. The CDR3 coding sequence is TGTGCAAGTCGCTTAGGATCCAGGGACGAGCAGTACTTC.